This T cell receptor beta chain was profiled in a study of T cell responses to AZD1222 COVID-19 vaccine. TCRdb's table, derived via immunoSEQ multiplex PCR, lists solely in-frame clones and lacks some. The data hold under 75,000 clones, with less than 85% observed a single time. CDR3 size: 15 residues. V dropped 4 bases and J dropped 2; count of bases not matched to a gene: 6. The germline CDR1 and CDR2 sequences are LGHDT and YNNKEL (reference sequence). The chain joins TRBV3-1 (or the pseudogene TRBV3-2) to TRBJ1-2, with 8 bases matching TRBD1. The clonotype originates from an adult in good health. This sample comprised peripheral blood, obtained on day 0 of AZD1222 vaccination. The CDR3 DNA reads TGTGCCAGCAGCCGCGGACAGGGAATAAACTATGGCTACACCTTC. Translating gives CASSRGQGINYGYTF.